The rows below give T cell receptor beta chains drawn from one sample of a study of tumor-infiltrating lymphocytes in primary liver carcinoma. TCRdb redid the calling of the multiplex PCR reads with MiXCR, one entry per CDR3 protein. The sample holds some 180,000 distinct CDR3 sequences; 50% to 75% are singletons and the top ten take 72%. The specimen sequenced was peripheral blood. These receptor sequences come from a man between 35 and 55 years old with primary liver carcinoma and hepatitis B virus infection. Both conserved end residues are part of each CDR3. The order of the fields is J gene, D gene, V gene, clone size, CDR3 protein, CDR3 DNA. The D gene is left open where the match is weak. Expanded clones get a size class; other rows say once, few or many, or leave the size out.

>TRBJ1-1|-|TRBV11-2|-
CANSLEGRAAEAFF
TGTGCCAACAGTTTAGAGGGCAGGGCTGCTGAAGCTTTCTTT
>TRBJ2-2|TRBD2|TRBV4-2|many
CASSPGLGNTGELFF
TGTGCCAGCAGCCCGGGACTAGGGAACACCGGGGAGCTGTTTTTT
>TRBJ2-7|TRBD2|TRBV4-1|many
CASSPTSGRAGEQYF
TGCGCCAGCAGCCCGACTAGCGGGAGGGCGGGCGAGCAGTACTTC
>TRBJ2-1|-|TRBV6-6|-
CASSYSQEFNEQFF
TGTGCCAGCAGTTACTCCCAGGAATTCAATGAGCAGTTCTTC
>TRBJ1-1|-|TRBV29-1|-
CSVVVTENTEAFF
TGCAGCGTTGTGGTAACGGAGAACACTGAAGCTTTCTTT
>TRBJ2-7|-|TRBV11-2|many
CASSSGQIEQYF
TGTGCCAGCAGCTCCGGCCAGATAGAGCAGTACTTC
>TRBJ2-2|-|TRBV12-3/TRBV12-4|few
CASNPGGVVSGELFF
TGTGCCAGCAATCCGGGCGGGGTGGTATCCGGGGAGCTGTTTTTT
>TRBJ1-3|TRBD1|TRBV14|-
CASSHKGQGASGNTIYF
TGTGCCAGCAGCCATAAGGGACAGGGGGCCTCTGGAAACACCATATATTTT
>TRBJ1-3|-|TRBV6-5|many
CASRKQANSGNTIYF
TGTGCCAGCAGAAAACAGGCCAACTCTGGAAACACCATATATTTT
>TRBJ2-5|-|TRBV12-3/TRBV12-4|-
CASTMVETQYF
TGTGCCAGCACTATGGTAGAGACCCAGTACTTC
>TRBJ2-5|TRBD2|TRBV6-5|-
CASSSLAGGETQYF
TGTGCCAGCAGTTCCCTAGCGGGAGGTGAGACCCAGTACTTC
>TRBJ2-7|-|TRBV11-2|-
CASSSPGEVPYEHYF
TGTGCCAGCAGCTCCCCGGGGGAGGTTCCTTACGAGCACTACTTC
>TRBJ1-1|-|TRBV11-2|-
CASSLEGLIEAFF
TGTGCCAGCAGCTTAGAGGGACTCATTGAAGCTTTCTTT
>TRBJ2-7|-|TRBV6-1|-
CAEGGTYEQYF
TGTGCCGAAGGGGGAACCTACGAGCAGTACTTC
>TRBJ1-2|TRBD1|TRBV5-1|-
CASSPGQADFYGYTF
TGCGCCAGCAGCCCGGGACAGGCCGACTTCTATGGCTACACCTTC
>TRBJ2-5|-|TRBV5-4|-
CATSFGGETQYF
TGTGCCACCAGTTTTGGGGGGGAGACCCAGTACTTC
>TRBJ2-5|-|TRBV11-2|many
CASKAHPRTGGGETQYF
TGTGCCAGCAAGGCCCACCCCCGGACAGGCGGGGGAGAGACCCAGTACTTC
>TRBJ2-1|TRBD1|TRBV5-6|many
CASSLGDRAYNEQFF
TGTGCCAGCAGCTTGGGTGACAGGGCTTACAATGAGCAGTTCTTC
>TRBJ2-4|-|TRBV6-1|few
CASSEARTVAKNIQYF
TGTGCCAGCAGTGAAGCGAGGACAGTAGCCAAAAACATTCAGTACTTC
>TRBJ2-1|-|TRBV4-1|-
CANSHPRGYYNEQFF
TGCGCCAACAGCCACCCCCGGGGGTACTACAATGAGCAGTTCTTC
>TRBJ1-4|-|TRBV30|once
CAWSTAGGEKLFF
TGTGCCTGGAGCACAGCGGGAGGGGAAAAACTGTTTTTT
>TRBJ2-1|-|TRBV6-1|-
CASIGVGVDEQFF
TGTGCCAGCATTGGTGTGGGAGTCGATGAGCAGTTCTTC
>TRBJ2-2|-|TRBV6-5|few
CASRPTGRNTGELFF
TGTGCCAGCAGACCAACCGGACGCAACACCGGGGAGCTGTTTTTT
>TRBJ2-7|-|TRBV11-2|-
CASSIPGRAIVQYF
TGTGCAAGCAGCATACCGGGACGGGCAATTGTGCAGTACTTC
>TRBJ1-5|-|TRBV6-1|-
CASSEGFEDQPQHF
TGTGCCAGCAGTGAAGGTTTTGAGGATCAGCCCCAGCATTTT
>TRBJ2-1|TRBD2|TRBV4-2|-
CASSQDRAGGGDVQFF
TGTGCCAGCAGCCAAGATCGGGCGGGAGGAGGGGATGTGCAGTTCTTC
>TRBJ2-2|-|TRBV4-2|few
CASSVESTGELFF
TGTGCCAGCAGCGTTGAATCGACCGGGGAGCTGTTTTTT
>TRBJ2-2|-|TRBV7-9|-
CASSFRTENTGQLFF
TGTGCCAGCAGCTTCAGGACCGAGAACACCGGGCAGCTGTTTTTT
>TRBJ2-1|-|TRBV4-1|few
CASSQAGDEQFF
TGCGCCAGCAGCCAAGCCGGGGATGAGCAGTTCTTC
>TRBJ1-1|-|TRBV10-3|-
CAISRAPNTEAFF
TGTGCCATCAGTCGGGCCCCGAACACTGAGGCTTTCTTT